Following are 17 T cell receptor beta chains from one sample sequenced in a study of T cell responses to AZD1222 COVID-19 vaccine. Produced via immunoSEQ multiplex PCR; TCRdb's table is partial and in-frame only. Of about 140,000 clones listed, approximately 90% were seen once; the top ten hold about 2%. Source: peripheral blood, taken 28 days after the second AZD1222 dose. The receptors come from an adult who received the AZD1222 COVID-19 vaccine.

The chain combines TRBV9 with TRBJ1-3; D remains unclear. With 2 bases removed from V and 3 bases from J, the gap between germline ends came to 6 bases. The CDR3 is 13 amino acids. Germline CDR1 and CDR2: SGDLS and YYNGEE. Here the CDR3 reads CASSVSDGNTIYF. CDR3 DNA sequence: TGTGCCAGCAGCGTGTCGGATGGAAACACCATATATTTT.

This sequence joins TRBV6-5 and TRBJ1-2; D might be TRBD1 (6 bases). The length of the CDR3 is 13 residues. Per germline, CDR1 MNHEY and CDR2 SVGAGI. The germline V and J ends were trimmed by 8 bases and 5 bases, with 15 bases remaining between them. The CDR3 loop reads CASVAVGAYGYTF. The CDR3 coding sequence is TGTGCCAGCGTTGCCGTGGGGGCGTATGGCTACACCTTC.

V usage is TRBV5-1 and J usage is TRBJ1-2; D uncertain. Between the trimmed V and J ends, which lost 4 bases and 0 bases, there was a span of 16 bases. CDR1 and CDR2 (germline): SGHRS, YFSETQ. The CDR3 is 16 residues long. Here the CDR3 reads CASSRNAPPANYGYTF. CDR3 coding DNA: TGCGCCAGCAGCCGCAACGCCCCGCCAGCTAACTATGGCTACACCTTC.

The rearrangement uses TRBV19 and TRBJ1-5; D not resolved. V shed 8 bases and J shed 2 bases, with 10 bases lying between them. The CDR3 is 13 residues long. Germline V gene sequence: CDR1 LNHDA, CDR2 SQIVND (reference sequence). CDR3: CASGRGGNQPQHF. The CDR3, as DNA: TGTGCCAGTGGGCGCGGGGGCAATCAGCCCCAGCATTTT.

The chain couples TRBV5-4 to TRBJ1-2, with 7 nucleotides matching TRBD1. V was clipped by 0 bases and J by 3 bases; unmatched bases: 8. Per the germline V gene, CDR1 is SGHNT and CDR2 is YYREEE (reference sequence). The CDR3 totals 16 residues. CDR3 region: CASSLGGMTGYYGYTF. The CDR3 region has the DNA TGTGCCAGCAGCTTGGGGGGTATGACAGGGTACTATGGCTACACCTTC.

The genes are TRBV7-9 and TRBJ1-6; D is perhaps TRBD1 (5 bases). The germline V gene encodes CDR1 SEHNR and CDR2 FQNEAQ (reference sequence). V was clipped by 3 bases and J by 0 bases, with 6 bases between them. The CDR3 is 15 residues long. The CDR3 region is CASSFGASYNSPLHF. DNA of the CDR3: TGTGCCAGCAGCTTTGGGGCCTCCTATAATTCACCCCTCCACTTT.

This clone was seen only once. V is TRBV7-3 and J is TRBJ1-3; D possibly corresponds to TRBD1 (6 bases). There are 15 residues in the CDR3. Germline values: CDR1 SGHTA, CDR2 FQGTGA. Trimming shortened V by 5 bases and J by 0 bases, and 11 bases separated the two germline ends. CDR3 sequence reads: CASSATGSSGNTIYF. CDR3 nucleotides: TGTGCCAGCAGCGCAACAGGGAGCTCTGGAAACACCATATATTTT.

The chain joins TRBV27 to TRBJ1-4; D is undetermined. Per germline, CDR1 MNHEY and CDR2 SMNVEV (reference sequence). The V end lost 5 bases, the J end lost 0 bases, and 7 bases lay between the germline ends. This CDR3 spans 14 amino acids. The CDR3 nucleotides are TGTGCCAGCAGTCCCGTGACAACTAATGAAAAACTGTTTTTT. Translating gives CASSPVTTNEKLFF.

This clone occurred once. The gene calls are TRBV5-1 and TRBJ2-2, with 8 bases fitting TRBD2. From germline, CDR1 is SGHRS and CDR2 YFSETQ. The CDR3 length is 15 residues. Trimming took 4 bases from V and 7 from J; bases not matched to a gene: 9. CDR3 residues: CASSTRTSSGGELFF. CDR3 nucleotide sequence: TGCGCCAGCAGCACCCGGACTAGCTCCGGCGGGGAGCTGTTTTTT. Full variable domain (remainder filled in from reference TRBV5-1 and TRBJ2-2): KAGVTQTPRYLIKTRGQQVTLSCSPISGHRSVSWYQQTPGQGLQFLFEYFSETQRNKGNFPGRFSGRQFSNSRSEMNVSTLELGDSALYLCASSTRTSSGGELFFGEGSRLTVL.

The CDR3 spells CASSHSSPDTQYF. In nucleotides, the CDR3 is TGTGCCAGCAGCCACTCGAGCCCAGATACGCAGTATTTT. The chain couples TRBV7-2 to TRBJ2-3; D remains ambiguous. The CDR3 is made up of 13 amino acids. Germline V CDR1 and CDR2: SGHTA, FQGNSA. V lost 5 bases and J lost 4, with 10 bases in between. Together with reference TRBV7-2 and TRBJ2-3, the CDR3 gives the full variable domain: GAGVSQSPSNKVTEKGKDVELRCDPISGHTALYWYRQSLGQGLEFLIYFQGNSAPDKSGLPSDRFSAERTGGSVSTLTIQRTQQEDSAVYLCASSHSSPDTQYFGPGTRLTVL.

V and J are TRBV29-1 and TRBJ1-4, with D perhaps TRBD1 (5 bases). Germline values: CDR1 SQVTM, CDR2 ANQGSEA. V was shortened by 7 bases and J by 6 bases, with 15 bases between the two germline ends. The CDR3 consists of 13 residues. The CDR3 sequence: CSAGQGVYEKLFF. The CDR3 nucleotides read TGCAGCGCCGGGCAGGGAGTGTATGAAAAACTGTTTTTT.

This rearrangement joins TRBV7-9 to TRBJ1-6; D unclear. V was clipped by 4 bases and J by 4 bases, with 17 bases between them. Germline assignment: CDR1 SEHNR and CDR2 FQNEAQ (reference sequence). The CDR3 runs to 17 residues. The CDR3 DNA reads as TGTGCCAGCAGCTCCCCGGAGGAGGCCCGTTATAATTCACCCCTCCACTTT. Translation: CASSSPEEARYNSPLHF.

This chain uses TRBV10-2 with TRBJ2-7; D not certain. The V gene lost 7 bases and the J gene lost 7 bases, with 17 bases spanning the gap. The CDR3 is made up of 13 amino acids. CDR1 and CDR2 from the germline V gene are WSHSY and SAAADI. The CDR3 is CASTDPGLREQYF. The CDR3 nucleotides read TGCGCCAGCACCGACCCCGGGTTGAGGGAGCAGTACTTC.

The CDR3 DNA reads TGCGCCAGCAGTGATTCGGAGCTGGTTTACAATGAGCAGTTCTTC. This gives the protein CASSDSELVYNEQFF. V gene TRBV10-2 combines with J gene TRBJ2-1, with unresolved D. Trimming took 3 bases from V and 4 from J, leaving 13 bases between them. The V gene's germline CDR1 is WSHSY and CDR2 SAAADI. CDR3 length equals 15 residues.

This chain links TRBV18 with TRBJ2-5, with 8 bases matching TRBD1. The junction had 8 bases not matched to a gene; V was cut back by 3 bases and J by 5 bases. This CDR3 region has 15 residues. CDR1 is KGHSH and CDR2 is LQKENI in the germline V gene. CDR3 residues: CASSPRTGRRETQYF. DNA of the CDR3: TGTGCCAGCTCACCCCGGACAGGGCGGCGGGAGACCCAGTACTTC.

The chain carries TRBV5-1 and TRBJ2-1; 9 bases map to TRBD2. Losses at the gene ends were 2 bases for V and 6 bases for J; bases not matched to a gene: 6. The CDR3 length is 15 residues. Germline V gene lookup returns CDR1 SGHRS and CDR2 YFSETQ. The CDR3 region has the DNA TGCGCCAGCAGCTTTTCGGCGGGAGGGGGCAATGAGCAGTTCTTC. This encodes CASSFSAGGGNEQFF.

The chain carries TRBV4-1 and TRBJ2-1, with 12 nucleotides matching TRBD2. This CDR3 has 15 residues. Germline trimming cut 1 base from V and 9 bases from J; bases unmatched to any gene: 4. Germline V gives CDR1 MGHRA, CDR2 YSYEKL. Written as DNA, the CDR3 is TGCGCCAGCAGCCAAGCGACTAGCGGGGGCGGTGAGCAGTTCTTC. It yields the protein CASSQATSGGGEQFF.